This TCR beta chain was captured by sequencing in a study of cytomegalovirus exposure and HLA in healthy donors. Study-level background: One earlier analysis, a look at 180 million or so T cells, found around 110 million unique TCR beta sequences. Findings of the study overall: Donors were assumed by presence/absence analyses to have roughly uniform sequencing depth.

A word on this clone: Its antigen is not identified.

The J segment lost 4 bases and the V segment lost 4 bases, leaving 3 bases of the junction unmatched. The CDR3 is 13 residues long. Germline loops: CDR1 MNHEY, CDR2 SMNVEV (reference sequence). Researchers ran the PCR with 60 Vbeta and 13 Jbeta primers. In the original workflow: Approximately 12 million of about 88 million unique TCR beta chains were shared, per a later count. Clones were sequenced by immunoSEQ multiplex PCR, and TCRdb holds only the in-frame ones, with some missing. The DNA was the basis for D and trimming; V, J and clone size are from that table. The table has roughly 110,000 clones, roughly 70% seen once.

This receptor was taken from a man younger than 35 in good health and CMV-seropositive. Specimen: PBMCs. This rearrangement joins TRBV27 to TRBJ2-7, with 8 bases fitting TRBD2. CDR3 DNA: TGTGCCAGCAGTTCGACTAGCGAGTACGAGCAGTACTTC. Its protein is CASSSTSEYEQYF.